Reported below is one T cell receptor beta chain. Its antigen is unidentified. The conserved final phenylalanine or tryptophan is absent from the CDR3, which likely points to a read error. It is unclear where the CDR3 begins or ends on the DNA, so no DNA is shown, and the CDR3 is as TCRdb lists it. These data belong to a study of tumor and adjacent non-tumor tissue in lung cancer. For the study at large: The patients, 10 to 11 men and about 5 women, were about 30 to 76 with stage I to III disease.

RNA was extracted from bulk tissue without any cell sorting. This non-tumor lung sample came from over 3 cm beyond the tumor edge. Study observations and caveats: Normal lung showed higher cumulative top 100 clone frequency than tumor.

The CDR3 numbers 14 amino acids, ends counted. The germline V gene has CDR1 SGHAT and CDR2 FQNNGV. A modified ARM-PCR protocol with three rounds of nested PCR amplified TCRbeta. TCRdb passed the multiplex PCR reads through MiXCR, listing each CDR3 protein once. The sample lists roughly 43,000 distinct CDR3 sequences, around three fifths seen once, with 45% in the top ten. The receptor comes from a man aged 45-60 years with non-small cell lung cancer. The sequencing sample was made of distant non-tumor lung tissue. This chain joins TRBV11-2 and TRBJ2-2. CDR3: CASSSQANTGELSS.